This T cell receptor (beta chain) was captured in a study of T cells in Graves' hyperthyroidism and ophthalmopathy. General study findings and limits: Also found in blood were most expanded thyroid clonotypes above 0.001.

Within the sample, this clonotype is medium-sized. What it recognizes is unknown. CDR3 size: 14 residues. Germline CDR1 SQVTM, CDR2 ANQGSEA. Trimming removed 3 bases at V and 0 bases at J, with 9 bases between. In making diagnoses, clinical symptoms, serum thyroxine and TRAb, thyroid ultrasound and orbital computed tomography were all used. The authors took PBMCs from 7.5 to 10 ml fresh peripheral blood. The investigators amplified TCR beta CDR3 regions from RNA transcripts. TCR CDR3 underwent first-round RT-PCR with the HTBI primer set. A single record per CDR3 protein comes from TCRdb applying MiXCR to the multiplex PCR reads. The table records tens of thousands of distinct CDR3 sequences, 40% to 55% of them present only once.

The TCR originated in a young woman with Graves' hyperthyroidism. V is TRBV29-1 and J is TRBJ2-1; D is undetermined. Sample: blood. CDR3 nucleotides: TGCAGCGTTGACATATTAGTCTCCTACAATGAGCAGTTCTTC. This sequence encodes CSVDILVSYNEQFF.